A single count supports the clone carrying this TCR beta chain. What it binds is unknown. Trimming cost V 6 bases and J 6 bases, with 15 bases left between them. The V gene's germline CDR1 is DFQATT and CDR2 SNEGSKA (reference sequence). The CDR3 totals 13 residues. Researchers prepared the TCRbeta library using unique molecular identifiers, the study reports. TCRdb reprocessed the PCR reads via MiXCR and lists one record per CDR3 protein. Altogether some 440,000 distinct CDR3 sequences are present, 15% to 20% being singletons, with the ten largest covering about 32%. These data originate in a study of T-cell reconstitution after alpha-beta-depleted transplantation in children. General study points: A year post-transplant, T-cell counts and diversity derived mostly from newly produced T cells. Recipient T cells and thymic progenitors that survived gave rise to the high TCRbeta diversity observed at day 60 in some patients. Two months or so post-transplant, alpha-beta T cells reportedly derived from several hundred expanded graft clones.

The starting material was PBMCs, mostly from graft donor cells, obtained 360 days after TCRalphabeta/CD19-depleted stem cell transplant. The gene calls are TRBV20-1 and TRBJ1-5; weak D call: TRBD1 (5 bases). This clonotype was sampled from a boy under three years old who had a stem cell transplant for Wiskott-Aldrich syndrome, so the T cells may come from the graft donor. As DNA, the CDR3 is TGCAGTGCCGGGGGGAGGGTGGGTCAGCCCCAGCATTTT. Its protein product is CSAGGRVGQPQHF.